One sample yielded the 20 T cell receptor beta chains listed below, sequenced in a study of blood T cell repertoires in COVID-19 (dated by TCRdb to the early 2020s). The library was built by means of the immunoSEQ multiplex PCR assay. TCRdb provides this immuneACCESS table in a form limited to in-frame rearrangements. Some clones are lacking; in checked studies, under half of them reflect an unresolved V gene, and why the rest are absent is not known. The sample records tens of thousands of clones, 87% of which are singletons. The leading ten clones occupy 3% to 4% of the sample. The material sequenced was peripheral blood. These TCRs come from a man in his forties with COVID-19, enrolled during active disease.

The CDR3 DNA sequence: TGCGCCAGCAGCCAGGAACTAGCGGGGGGGCCTTTCTACGAGCAGTACTTC. Its translation is CASSQELAGGPFYEQYF. V is TRBV4-1 and J is TRBJ2-7; 13 bases map to TRBD2. CDR1 and CDR2 from the germline V gene are MGHRA and YSYEKL. J lost 3 bases, V lost 3 bases, and 8 bases had no gene match. The length of the CDR3 is 17 residues.

V is TRBV2 and J is TRBJ1-1; maybe TRBD1 (5 bases). Germline V gene data show CDR1 as SNHLY and CDR2 as FYNNEI. The CDR3 sequence is 14 residues long. Trimming pared 3 bases from V and 0 bases from J, leaving 8 bases between. DNA of the CDR3: TGTGCCAGCAGTGAGGTCAGGGTGAACACTGAAGCTTTCTTT. Amino acids: CASSEVRVNTEAFF. The whole variable domain, remainder taken from reference TRBV2 and TRBJ1-1, is EPEVTQTPSHQVTQMGQEVILRCVPISNHLYFYWYRQILGQKVEFLVSFYNNEISEKSEIFDDQFSVERPDGSNFTLKIRSTKLEDSAMYFCASSEVRVNTEAFFGQGTRLTVV.

This clone was seen just once. The chain carries TRBV6-6 and TRBJ1-1, with D perhaps TRBD1 (5 bases). With 0 bases removed from V and 1 base from J, the gap between germline ends came to 12 bases. Germline values: CDR1 MNHNY, CDR2 SVGAGI (reference sequence). There are 16 residues in the CDR3. CDR3 sequence: CASSYSSTGGNTEAFF. The DNA for the CDR3 is TGTGCCAGCAGTTACTCCAGCACGGGGGGGAACACTGAAGCTTTCTTT.

The CDR3, as DNA: TGTGCCAGTAGTAAACAGGTATCCGGGGAGCTGTTTTTT. Its protein product is CASSKQVSGELFF. This sequence joins TRBV19 and TRBJ2-2; D might be TRBD1 (5 bases). Germline assignment: CDR1 LNHDA and CDR2 SQIVND (reference sequence). The CDR3 covers 13 residues. With 4 bases removed from V and 6 bases from J, the gap between germline ends came to 9 bases.

The chain has TRBV9 and TRBJ2-3; 7 bases are shared with TRBD2. The J segment lost 11 bases and the V segment lost 5 bases, leaving 17 bases of the junction unmatched. Germline CDR1 SGDLS, CDR2 YYNGEE. This CDR3 is built from 15 residues. CDR3 sequence (DNA): TGTGCCAGCAGTACAAGCGACCAGGCCTGGGAGGGGCAGTATTTT. It codes for CASSTSDQAWEGQYF. Full variable domain (missing parts from reference TRBV9 and TRBJ2-3): DSGVTQTPKHLITATGQRVTLRCSPRSGDLSVYWYQQSLDQGLQFLIQYYNGEERAKGNILERFSAQQFPDLHSELNLSSLELGDSALYFCASSTSDQAWEGQYFGPGTRLTVL.

Only one count was recorded for this clone. V usage is TRBV29-1 and J usage is TRBJ1-3; D may be TRBD1 (6 bases). This CDR3 is built from 16 residues. CDR1 is SQVTM, CDR2 ANQGSEA, per germline. Between the trimmed V and J ends, which lost 0 bases and 9 bases, there was a span of 21 bases. The CDR3 DNA follows: TGCAGCGTTGAAGATGACGGGGGGCCGACGTGGGGCACCATATATTTT. Translation: CSVEDDGGPTWGTIYF.

The V call is TRBV10-2, the J call TRBJ1-2, with D maybe TRBD1 (6 bases). This CDR3 spans 14 amino acids. Germline V gene sequence: CDR1 WSHSY, CDR2 SAAADI. The V end lost 7 bases, the J end lost 2 bases, and 14 bases lay between the germline ends. The CDR3 DNA is TGCGCCAGCAAGGGGGGGTCAGACAACTATGGCTACACCTTC. Amino acids: CASKGGSDNYGYTF.

This clone was seen once. V and J are TRBV5-6 and TRBJ2-7, with TRBD2 identical over 8 bases. Germline V gene lookup returns CDR1 SGHDT and CDR2 YYEEEE. The CDR3 spans 15 residues. V shed 1 base and J 1 base; nucleotides not matched to a gene: 4. The CDR3 protein is CASSLLLAVSYEQYF. CDR3 DNA sequence: TGTGCCAGCAGCTTGTTACTAGCGGTATCCTACGAGCAGTACTTC. Drawing the rest from reference TRBV5-6 and TRBJ2-7, the complete variable domain is DAGVTQSPTHLIKTRGQQVTLRCSPKSGHDTVSWYQQALGQGPQFIFQYYEEEERQRGNFPDRFSGHQFPNYSSELNVNALLLGDSALYLCASSLLLAVSYEQYFGPGTRLTVT.

The genes are TRBV9 and TRBJ1-4, with 7 bases identical to TRBD1. In germline, CDR1 is SGDLS, CDR2 YYNGEE. Germline trimming cut 4 bases from V and 7 bases from J; bases unmatched to any gene: 13. The CDR3 is 16 residues long. The CDR3 region is CASSSEDRRRGEKLFF. The CDR3 DNA sequence: TGTGCCAGCAGCTCCGAGGACAGGCGAAGGGGTGAAAAACTGTTTTTT.

The gene calls are TRBV28 and TRBJ2-7; tentative D call: TRBD1 (5 bases). This CDR3 has 13 amino acids. CDR1 is MDHEN and CDR2 is SYDVKM in the germline V gene. The germline V and J ends were trimmed by 3 bases and 5 bases, with 11 bases remaining between them. The CDR3 here is CASSFQGRDEQYF. The CDR3 nucleotides are TGTGCCAGCAGTTTCCAGGGTCGGGACGAGCAGTACTTC.

This chain connects TRBV5-1 to TRBJ2-5, with a possible D match to TRBD2 (5 bases). The V gene's germline CDR1 is SGHRS and CDR2 YFSETQ. The V end lost 4 bases, the J end lost 4 bases, and 26 bases lay between the germline ends. This CDR3 spans 18 amino acids. The CDR3 protein is CASSRGAIGVRLLETQYF. In DNA form, the CDR3 reads TGCGCCAGCAGCCGAGGCGCGATCGGGGTTCGCCTACTAGAGACCCAGTACTTC.

The J gene is TRBJ1-2, the V gene TRBV30; 9 positions agree with TRBD1. This CDR3 spans 13 amino acids. V gave up 4 bases and J gave up 4 bases; unmatched junction bases: 4. CDR1 is GTSNPN and CDR2 is SVGIG in the germline V gene (reference sequence). The CDR3 DNA reads as TGTGCCTGGACCCCGGACAGGGGCTATGGCTACACCTTC. Its translation is CAWTPDRGYGYTF.

In its sample, this clone was seen once. The rearrangement uses TRBV2 and TRBJ1-2; D is ambiguous. Looked up from germline, CDR1 is SNHLY and CDR2 is FYNNEI. V shed 4 bases and J shed 4 bases, with 10 bases lying between them. The CDR3 runs 13 residues. CDR3 sequence reads: CASSGSRIYGYTF. The CDR3 nucleotides read TGTGCCAGCAGTGGATCCAGAATCTATGGCTACACCTTC.

The rearrangement joins TRBV2 to TRBJ1-5, with TRBD1 matching 7 bases. The germline CDR1 and CDR2 sequences are SNHLY and FYNNEI. Germline trimming cut 7 bases from V and 3 bases from J; bases unmatched to any gene: 3. The CDR3 loop spans 13 amino acids. The CDR3 nucleotides read TGTGCCAGCATAGACAGGGACAATCAGCCCCAGCATTTT. Translating it yields CASIDRDNQPQHF.

This chain uses TRBV28 with TRBJ1-4; D is uncertain. The V and J ends lost 6 bases and 4 bases respectively, with 21 bases between them. CDR1 and CDR2 from the germline V gene are MDHEN and SYDVKM. The CDR3 covers 17 residues. CDR3 sequence (DNA): TGTGCCAGCAGCCGCACTTCGAGTCGTGCTCTTAATGAAAAACTGTTTTTT. This encodes CASSRTSSRALNEKLFF.

The chain links TRBV29-1 to TRBJ2-5; no clear D. Deletions cut 0 bases from V and 3 bases from J, with 8 bases between. CDR3 length: 13 amino acids. The germline V gene encodes CDR1 SQVTM and CDR2 ANQGSEA. This CDR3 reads CSVEEAVKETQYF. CDR3 coding DNA: TGCAGCGTTGAAGAGGCCGTCAAAGAGACCCAGTACTTC.

J is TRBJ1-4 and V is TRBV18; no firm D call. This CDR3 spans 14 amino acids. Germline V gene sequence: CDR1 KGHSH, CDR2 LQKENI. V gave up 2 bases and J gave up 0 bases, with 4 bases separating them. CDR3 in DNA: TGTGCCAGCTCACCAAGAGCAACTAATGAAAAACTGTTTTTT. It translates to CASSPRATNEKLFF. Full variable domain (missing parts from reference TRBV18 and TRBJ1-4): NAGVMQNPRHLVRRRGQEARLRCSPMKGHSHVYWYRQLPEEGLKFMVYLQKENIIDESGMPKERFSAEFPKEGPSILRIQQVVRGDSAAYFCASSPRATNEKLFFGSGTQLSVL.

This chain connects TRBV2 to TRBJ1-2; the match to TRBD1 covers 12 bases. Germline loops: CDR1 SNHLY, CDR2 FYNNEI. The length of the CDR3 is 16 residues. The trim removed 4 bases at V and 7 bases at J, leaving 10 bases unmatched. The CDR3 coding sequence is TGTGCCAGCAGTGTACAGGGACAGGGGGCTTTAGGTGGCTACACCTTC. The encoded protein is CASSVQGQGALGGYTF.

In this sample, this clone turned up a few times. The chain recombines TRBV11-3 with TRBJ2-7; 9 nucleotides align to TRBD2. The germline gives CDR1 SGHNT, CDR2 YENEEA. J gave up 5 bases and V 2 bases, and 4 bases lay outside the gene matches. This CDR3 is built from 14 residues. The CDR3 sequence: CASSLNSGSHEQYF. CDR3 DNA sequence: TGTGCCAGCAGCTTAAATAGCGGGAGCCACGAGCAGTACTTC.

The gene calls are TRBV5-4 and TRBJ1-6; unclear D gene. CDR3 length equals 16 residues. Germline CDR1 reads SGHNT; CDR2 reads YYREEE (reference sequence). Trimming cost V 3 bases and J 6 bases, with 16 bases left between them. The CDR3 nucleotides are TGTGCCAGCAGCTCCGGGGTTGGAGGGAGTAATTCACCCCTCCACTTT. This sequence encodes CASSSGVGGSNSPLHF.